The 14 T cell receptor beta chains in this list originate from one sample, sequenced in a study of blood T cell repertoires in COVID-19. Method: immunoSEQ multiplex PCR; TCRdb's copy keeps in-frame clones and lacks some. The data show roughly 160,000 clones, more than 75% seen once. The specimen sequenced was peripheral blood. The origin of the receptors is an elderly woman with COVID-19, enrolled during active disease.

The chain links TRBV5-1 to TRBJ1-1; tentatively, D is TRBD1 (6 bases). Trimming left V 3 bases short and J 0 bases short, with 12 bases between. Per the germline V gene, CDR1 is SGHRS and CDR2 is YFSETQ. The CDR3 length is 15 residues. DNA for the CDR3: TGCGCCAGCAGCTCGTCCGGACAGATGAACACTGAAGCTTTCTTT. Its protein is CASSSSGQMNTEAFF.

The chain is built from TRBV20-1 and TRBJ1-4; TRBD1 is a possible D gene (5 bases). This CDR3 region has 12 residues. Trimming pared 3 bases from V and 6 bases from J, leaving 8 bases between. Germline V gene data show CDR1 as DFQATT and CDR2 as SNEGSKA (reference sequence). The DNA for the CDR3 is TGCAGTGCTAGTAGGGGTTATGAAAAACTGTTTTTT. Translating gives CSASRGYEKLFF.

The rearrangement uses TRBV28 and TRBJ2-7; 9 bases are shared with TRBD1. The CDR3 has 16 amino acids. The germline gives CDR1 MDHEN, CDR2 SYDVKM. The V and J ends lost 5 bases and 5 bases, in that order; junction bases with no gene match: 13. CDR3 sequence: CASSLNPGQGIHEQYF. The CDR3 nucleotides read TGTGCCAGCAGTCTAAATCCGGGACAGGGTATCCACGAGCAGTACTTC. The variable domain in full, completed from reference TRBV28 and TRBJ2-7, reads DVKVTQSSRYLVKRTGEKVFLECVQDMDHENMFWYRQDPGLGLRLIYFSYDVKMKEKGDIPEGYSVSREKKERFSLILESASTNQTSMYLCASSLNPGQGIHEQYFGPGTRLTVT.

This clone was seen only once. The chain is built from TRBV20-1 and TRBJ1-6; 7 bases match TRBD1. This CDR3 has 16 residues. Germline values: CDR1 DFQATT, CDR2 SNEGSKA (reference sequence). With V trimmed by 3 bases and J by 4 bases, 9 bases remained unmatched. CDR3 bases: TGCAGTGCTAGTCCTTGGGACAGAAATTATAATTCACCCCTCCACTTT. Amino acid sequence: CSASPWDRNYNSPLHF.

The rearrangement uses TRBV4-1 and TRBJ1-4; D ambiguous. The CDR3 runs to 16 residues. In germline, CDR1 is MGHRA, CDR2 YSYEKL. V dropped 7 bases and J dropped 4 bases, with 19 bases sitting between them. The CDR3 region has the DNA TGCGCCAGCACCCGCGGTTTGGAAGCGATTAATGAAAAACTGTTTTTT. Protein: CASTRGLEAINEKLFF.

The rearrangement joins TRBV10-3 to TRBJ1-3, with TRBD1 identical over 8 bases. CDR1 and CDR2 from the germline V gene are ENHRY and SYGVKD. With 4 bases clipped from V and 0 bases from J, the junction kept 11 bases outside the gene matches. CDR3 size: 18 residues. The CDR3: CAISGPGQEKSSGNTIYF. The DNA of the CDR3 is TGTGCCATCAGTGGACCGGGACAGGAAAAAAGCTCTGGAAACACCATATATTTT.

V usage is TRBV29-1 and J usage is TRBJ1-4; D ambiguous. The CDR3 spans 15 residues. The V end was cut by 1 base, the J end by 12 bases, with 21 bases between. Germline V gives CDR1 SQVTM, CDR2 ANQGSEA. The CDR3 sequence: CSVEGRAKGSVELFF. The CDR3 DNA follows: TGCAGCGTTGAAGGGCGGGCGAAAGGGTCGGTTGAACTGTTTTTT.

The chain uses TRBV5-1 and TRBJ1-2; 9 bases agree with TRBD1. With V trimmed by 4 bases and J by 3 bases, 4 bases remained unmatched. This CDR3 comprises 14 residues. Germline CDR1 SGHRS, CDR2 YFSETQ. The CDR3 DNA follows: TGCGCCAGCAGCCACAGGGGGCAGGACTATGGCTACACCTTC. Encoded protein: CASSHRGQDYGYTF.

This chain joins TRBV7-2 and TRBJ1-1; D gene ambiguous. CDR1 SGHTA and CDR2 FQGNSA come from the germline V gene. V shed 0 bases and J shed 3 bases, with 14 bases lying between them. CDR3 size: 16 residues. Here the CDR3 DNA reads TGTGCCAGCAGCTTAGCCCTAAATGTTCTGGACACTGAAGCTTTCTTT. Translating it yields CASSLALNVLDTEAFF.

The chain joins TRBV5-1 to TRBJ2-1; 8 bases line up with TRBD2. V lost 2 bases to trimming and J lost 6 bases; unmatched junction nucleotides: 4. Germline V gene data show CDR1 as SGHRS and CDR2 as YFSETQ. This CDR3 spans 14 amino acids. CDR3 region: CASSLSLAGNEQFF. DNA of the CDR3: TGCGCCAGCAGCTTATCGCTAGCGGGCAATGAGCAGTTCTTC.

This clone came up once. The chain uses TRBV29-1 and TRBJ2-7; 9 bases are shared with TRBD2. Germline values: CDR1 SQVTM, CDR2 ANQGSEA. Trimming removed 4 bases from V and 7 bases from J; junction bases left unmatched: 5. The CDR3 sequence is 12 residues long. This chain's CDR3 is CSVVAGVYEQYF. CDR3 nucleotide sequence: TGCAGCGTTGTAGCGGGAGTATATGAGCAGTACTTC.

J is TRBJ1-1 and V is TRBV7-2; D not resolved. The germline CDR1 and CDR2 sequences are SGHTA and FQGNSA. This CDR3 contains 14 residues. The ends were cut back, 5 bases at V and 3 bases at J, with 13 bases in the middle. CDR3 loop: CASSPLIGDTEAFF. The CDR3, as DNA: TGTGCCAGCAGCCCCCTCATCGGGGACACTGAAGCTTTCTTT.

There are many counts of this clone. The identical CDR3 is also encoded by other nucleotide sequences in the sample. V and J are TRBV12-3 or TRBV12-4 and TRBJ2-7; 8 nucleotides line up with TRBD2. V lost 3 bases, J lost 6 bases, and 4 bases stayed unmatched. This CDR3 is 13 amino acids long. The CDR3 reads CASSLELAVEQYF. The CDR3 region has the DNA TGTGCCAGCAGTTTGGAACTAGCGGTCGAGCAGTACTTC.

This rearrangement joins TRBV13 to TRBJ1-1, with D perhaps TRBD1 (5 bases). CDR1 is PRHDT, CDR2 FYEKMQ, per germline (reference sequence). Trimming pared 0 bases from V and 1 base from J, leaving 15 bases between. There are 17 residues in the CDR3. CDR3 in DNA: TGTGCCAGCAGCTTAGGCCGACAGCTCCTCGGGAACACTGAAGCTTTCTTT. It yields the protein CASSLGRQLLGNTEAFF.